These T cell receptor beta chains were read from a single sample in a study of shared clonotypes between healthy human individuals. TCRdb's copy holds only in-frame clones and misses some; the assay was immunoSEQ multiplex PCR. Seen here are about 460,000 clones, 60% to 80% observed once, and the top ten hold 9.5% to 15%. Sequences were obtained from PBMCs. The source is a woman aged 40-49 years in good health. Some clones in this sample may be carry-over from other donors' samples. CDR3s include the opening cysteine and the closing phenylalanine or tryptophan. A D gene is named only where the DNA matches it firmly. The size of a clone is reported for some rows only, either as once, few or many, or as a class for expanded clones.

>14|TRBJ2-7|TRBV28|.|TRBD1
CASSSPGQAYEQYF
TGTGCCAGCAGTTCCCCGGGACAGGCCTACGAGCAGTACTTC
>14|TRBJ1-5|TRBV5-1|.|.
CASSPGPHEEPQHF
TGCGCCAGCAGCCCGGGCCCCCATGAGGAGCCCCAGCATTTT
>16|TRBJ2-7|TRBV9|.|TRBD1
CASSAGQGARSYEQYF
TGTGCCAGCAGCGCCGGACAGGGGGCCAGGTCCTACGAGCAGTACTTC
>13|TRBJ1-5|TRBV18|.|.
CASSRDSNQPQHF
TGTGCCAGCTCACGAGATAGCAATCAGCCCCAGCATTTT
>14|TRBJ2-7|TRBV7-2|once|.
CASSLFTERREQYF
TGTGCCAGCAGCTTATTTACGGAGCGTCGCGAGCAGTACTTC
>17|TRBJ2-3|TRBV4-2|many|TRBD2
CASSRALSGINTDTQYF
TGTGCCAGCAGTCGAGCCCTTAGCGGGATAAACACAGATACGCAGTATTTT
>11|TRBJ1-2|TRBV29-1|once|.
CSVAADEGYTF
TGCAGCGTTGCGGCAGACGAGGGCTACACCTTC
>15|TRBJ1-4|TRBV28|.|TRBD1
CASSSQGAGNEKLFF
TGTGCCAGCAGCTCCCAGGGGGCTGGTAATGAAAAACTGTTTTTT
>13|TRBJ1-2|TRBV11-2|medium-sized|TRBD1
CASSPTGNYGYTF
TGTGCCAGCAGCCCGACAGGGAACTATGGCTACACCTTC
>19|TRBJ2-5|TRBV23-1|.|TRBD2
CAGVCPREGLFGRAETQYF
TGCGCCGGGGTTTGCCCGCGGGAGGGCCTTTTTGGGCGGGCAGAGACCCAGTACTTC
>13|TRBJ1-2|TRBV5-4|once|.
CASSIDIGYGYTF
TGTGCCAGCAGCATTGACATCGGCTATGGCTACACCTTC
>15|TRBJ1-1|TRBV19|.|.
CASSINRAVAAEAFF
TGTGCCAGTAGTATCAACAGGGCGGTGGCGGCTGAAGCTTTCTTT
>15|TRBJ1-1|TRBV27|many|.
CASRSGGVGNTEAFF
TGTGCCAGCAGGAGCGGGGGGGTGGGGAACACTGAAGCTTTCTTT
>12|TRBJ2-7|TRBV29-1|.|TRBD1
CSVEQGAREQYF
TGCAGCGTTGAACAGGGGGCCCGCGAGCAGTACTTC
>13|TRBJ1-1|TRBV5-1|.|.
CASRSLLNTEAFF
TGCGCCAGCAGGTCCCTCTTGAACACTGAAGCTTTCTTT
>13|TRBJ2-7|TRBV6-6|.|.
CASSYNFRQGQYF
TGTGCCAGCAGTTATAACTTTCGGCAGGGTCAGTACTTC
>16|TRBJ2-1|TRBV14|many|TRBD2
CASSPSGRGFYNEQFF
TGTGCCAGCAGCCCTAGCGGGAGGGGCTTTTACAATGAGCAGTTCTTC
>13|TRBJ2-2|TRBV27|.|.
CASSLGRTGELFF
TGTGCCAGCAGTTTGGGGCGCACCGGGGAGCTGTTTTTT
>17|TRBJ2-2|TRBV11-2|.|TRBD2
CASSSGLAGLTTGELFF
TGTGCCAGCAGCTCCGGACTAGCGGGACTAACTACCGGGGAGCTGTTTTTT
>12|TRBJ2-3|TRBV18|.|.
CASSPPADTQYF
TGTGCCAGCTCACCACCTGCAGATACGCAGTATTTT
>15|TRBJ2-3|TRBV6-1|.|.
CASSVPGTYTDTQYF
TGTGCCAGCAGTGTCCCCGGGACCTACACAGATACGCAGTATTTT
>15|TRBJ2-6|TRBV5-4|.|TRBD1
CASSFRGSGANVLTF
TGTGCCAGCAGTTTCAGGGGGTCTGGGGCCAACGTCCTGACTTTC
>16|TRBJ2-1|TRBV10-3|.|.
CAIRGTTGSDYNEQFF
TGTGCCATCAGGGGAACTACAGGGAGTGACTACAATGAGCAGTTCTTC
>14|TRBJ1-1|TRBV18|.|.
CASSPGQWNTEAFF
TGTGCCAGCTCACCCGGACAGTGGAACACTGAAGCTTTCTTT
>15|TRBJ1-4|TRBV2|.|TRBD1
CASSADRGRRGKLFF
TGTGCCAGCAGTGCAGACAGGGGGCGGCGCGGAAAACTGTTTTTT
>16|TRBJ2-6|TRBV29-1|.|.
CSVEEFAGSGANVLTF
TGCAGCGTTGAAGAGTTCGCGGGGTCTGGGGCCAACGTCCTGACTTTC
>14|TRBJ2-7|TRBV29-1|few|.
CSVEMGGGGYEQYF
TGCAGCGTTGAAATGGGGGGAGGAGGGTACGAGCAGTACTTC
>15|TRBJ1-2|TRBV4-2|.|TRBD1
CASSQETGEGSGYTF
TGTGCCAGCAGCCAAGAAACAGGGGAGGGATCTGGCTACACCTTC
>13|TRBJ2-5|TRBV5-1|.|.
CASRQGTQETQYF
TGCGCCAGCAGGCAGGGAACCCAAGAGACCCAGTACTTC
>16|TRBJ2-1|TRBV7-2|.|TRBD2
CASSPRTSGSVVEQFF
TGTGCCAGCAGCCCCAGGACTAGCGGGAGTGTGGTTGAGCAGTTCTTC
>16|TRBJ2-1|TRBV7-7|.|TRBD2
CATNKPKAGGYNEQFF
TGTGCCACCAACAAACCAAAGGCGGGGGGCTACAATGAGCAGTTCTTC
>17|TRBJ2-3|TRBV4-1|.|TRBD2
CASSQWGTSGSIDTQYF
TGCGCCAGCAGCCAATGGGGGACTAGCGGGAGTATAGATACGCAGTATTTT
>16|TRBJ2-6|TRBV28|.|.
CASSDPGSSGANVLTF
TGTGCCAGCAGTGACCCAGGGAGCTCTGGGGCCAACGTCCTGACTTTC
>17|TRBJ2-3|TRBV30|once|.
CAWTPPDPIPNRDTQYF
TGTGCCTGGACTCCCCCGGATCCGATCCCCAATCGAGATACGCAGTATTTT
>17|TRBJ2-7|TRBV27|once|TRBD2
CASERTSGRAEDYEQYF
TGTGCCAGCGAAAGGACTAGCGGGAGGGCGGAGGACTACGAGCAGTACTTC
>13|TRBJ1-2|TRBV2|.|.
CASKDPGAYGYTF
TGTGCCAGCAAGGACCCTGGGGCCTATGGCTACACCTTC
>15|TRBJ1-4|TRBV9|.|TRBD1
CASSVLGQGKEKLFF
TGTGCCAGCAGCGTACTGGGACAGGGGAAGGAAAAACTGTTTTTT
>14|TRBJ2-7|TRBV2|.|.
CAGSPGHVSYEQYF
TGTGCCGGATCACCGGGACACGTCTCCTACGAGCAGTACTTC
>16|TRBJ2-2|TRBV9|.|.
CASSVGSGANTGELFF
TGTGCCAGCAGCGTAGGGAGCGGAGCAAACACCGGGGAGCTGTTTTTT
>17|TRBJ2-7|TRBV2|.|.
CASSEAPFAIGRYEQYF
TGTGCCAGCAGTGAAGCCCCCTTCGCTATCGGTCGCTACGAGCAGTACTTC
>16|TRBJ2-6|TRBV6-6|.|.
CASSYSSDSGANVLTF
TGTGCCAGCAGTTACTCCTCGGACTCTGGGGCCAACGTCCTGACTTTC
>18|TRBJ2-1|TRBV12-2|once|.
CASRLAGGGVIPYNEQFF
TGTGCAAGTCGCTTAGCTGGGGGTGGGGTAATACCATACAATGAGCAGTTCTTC
>14|TRBJ2-5|TRBV19|.|.
CASTPKGGRETQYF
TGTGCCAGTACGCCGAAGGGGGGCAGGGAGACCCAGTACTTC
>15|TRBJ2-5|TRBV7-9|.|.
CASSLGTGPQETQYF
TGTGCCAGCAGCTTAGGCACAGGGCCCCAAGAGACCCAGTACTTC
>19|TRBJ1-5|TRBV28|.|.
CASSSIAGPHSLIRQPQHF
TGTGCCAGCAGTTCCATCGCGGGACCCCACTCCCTAATAAGACAGCCCCAGCATTTT
>16|TRBJ2-1|TRBV11-2|.|TRBD1
CASSLDRGQGLGEQFF
TGTGCCAGCAGCTTAGATAGAGGACAGGGTCTGGGGGAGCAGTTCTTC
>16|TRBJ2-7|TRBV5-1|.|TRBD1
CASRSGGGTGTYEQYF
TGCGCCAGCCGTTCAGGGGGCGGGACAGGGACCTACGAGCAGTACTTC
>14|TRBJ2-5|TRBV9|.|.
CASSVGGEVETQYF
TGTGCCAGCAGCGTTGGGGGAGAGGTGGAGACCCAGTACTTC
>14|TRBJ2-5|TRBV30|.|.
CALQLALYQETQYF
TGTGCCTTACAACTAGCCCTGTACCAAGAGACCCAGTACTTC
>14|TRBJ1-2|TRBV5-5|few|TRBD1
CASSLWDRDYGYTF
TGTGCCAGCAGCTTGTGGGACAGGGATTATGGCTACACCTTC
>13|TRBJ1-1|TRBV9|.|.
CASSVDENTEAFF
TGTGCCAGCAGCGTAGATGAGAACACTGAAGCTTTCTTT
>17|TRBJ2-5|TRBV5-1|many|TRBD1
CASSLIQQGALGETQYF
TGCGCCAGCAGCTTAATCCAGCAGGGGGCCCTGGGAGAGACCCAGTACTTC
>14|TRBJ2-1|TRBV11-3|.|TRBD1
CASSSGQGYNEQFF
TGTGCCAGCAGCTCAGGACAGGGGTACAATGAGCAGTTCTTC